A single sample is the source of the 28 T cell receptor beta chains below, sequenced in a study of CD8 T cells in ankylosing spondylitis. TCRdb used MiXCR to reprocess the 5' RACE reads, holding one entry per CDR3 protein. In the table there are some 800,000 distinct CDR3 sequences, 10% to 15% of which are singletons. Study-level points and caveats: Ankylosing spondylitis blood appeared to be characterized by a TCR beta motif of about eight highly homologous variants.

Antigens for these TCRs are unknown. The material sequenced was blood, either unsorted or a sorted T cell fraction (not recorded which). The receptor source for this set is a male donor with ankylosing spondylitis.

The CDR3 DNA reads as TGTGCCAGCAGAAAGACAGGCGCACGTTTGGCTGAAGCTTTCTTT. It translates to CASRKTGARLAEAFF. The chain uses TRBV6-1 and TRBJ1-1; D may be TRBD1 (6 bases). From germline, CDR1 is MNHNS and CDR2 SASEGT. The V end was cut by 6 bases, the J end by 6 bases, with 20 bases between. CDR3 length equals 15 residues.

This clonotype occurred many times. The chain carries TRBV6-2 or TRBV6-3 and TRBJ2-6; no firm D call. The CDR3 is made up of 13 amino acids. Germline CDR1 is MNHEY and CDR2 is SVGEGT. V shed 8 bases and J shed 1 base, with 6 bases lying between them. The CDR3 coding sequence is TGTGCCAGCGACTGGTCTGGGGCCAACGTCCTGACTTTC. Translated, it gives CASDWSGANVLTF.

This clonotype was counted a few times. The rearrangement joins TRBV27 to TRBJ2-1; no reliable D call. V lost 6 bases and J 9 bases, leaving 12 bases between the germline ends. The CDR3 has 12 amino acids. CDR1 is MNHEY and CDR2 is SMNVEV in the germline V gene (reference sequence). CDR3 nucleotide sequence: TGTGCCAGCAGCCACCTTAGTGGTGAGCAGTTCTTC. The encoded protein is CASSHLSGEQFF.

This clonotype came up many times. This rearrangement joins TRBV4-1 to TRBJ2-3, with 13 bases aligning to TRBD2. This CDR3 spans 15 amino acids. V lost 0 bases, J lost 10 bases, and 4 bases stayed unmatched. Germline CDR1 is MGHRA and CDR2 is YSYEKL. The CDR3 spells CASSQEGTSGTPQYF. The CDR3 DNA reads as TGCGCCAGCAGCCAAGAAGGGACTAGCGGGACCCCGCAGTATTTT.

This clonotype has only a few counts. V and J are TRBV4-3 and TRBJ2-7, with 9 bases identical to TRBD1. V shed 4 bases and J 3 bases; nucleotides not matched to a gene: 7. The CDR3 covers 15 residues. CDR1 and CDR2 (germline): LGHNA, YSLEER. The CDR3 sequence is CASSLGQGSFYEQYF. Here the CDR3 DNA reads TGCGCCAGCAGCCTGGGACAGGGTAGCTTCTACGAGCAGTACTTC.

At least ten counts were recorded for this clonotype. This chain links TRBV4-2 with TRBJ2-7; TRBD2 aligns across 8 bases. The CDR3 spans 14 residues. J was trimmed by 3 bases and V by 1 base; bases with no gene match: 2. The germline gives CDR1 LGHNA, CDR2 YNFKEQ. DNA for the CDR3: TGTGCCAGCAGCCAAGTAGCGGGGAGCTACGAGCAGTACTTC. Amino acid sequence: CASSQVAGSYEQYF.

In its sample, this clonotype was seen many times. CDR3 region: CASKGTGAIAEAFF. DNA for the CDR3: TGCGCCAGCAAGGGGACAGGGGCTATTGCTGAAGCTTTCTTT. The rearrangement uses TRBV5-1 and TRBJ1-1; 10 nucleotides align to TRBD1. The CDR3 runs to 14 residues. CDR1 is SGHRS and CDR2 is YFSETQ in the germline V gene. V shed 6 bases and J 6 bases; nucleotides not matched to a gene: 8.

The chain links TRBV29-1 to TRBJ1-2; 9 bases match TRBD1. The ends lost 7 bases at V and 7 bases at J; junction bases unmatched: 7. Germline CDR1 and CDR2: SQVTM and ANQGSEA. The CDR3 has 12 residues. The CDR3 here is CSAGQGPSGYTF. The CDR3 DNA sequence: TGCAGCGCCGGACAGGGGCCCAGTGGCTACACCTTC.

This clonotype occurred a few times. CDR3 region: CSARKGLAPETQYF. CDR3 DNA: TGCAGTGCTAGGAAGGGACTAGCACCGGAGACCCAGTACTTC. V usage is TRBV20-1 and J usage is TRBJ2-5; 9 bases align to TRBD2. The CDR3 length is 14 residues. Losses at the gene ends were 3 bases for V and 5 bases for J; bases not matched to a gene: 7. CDR1 and CDR2 from the germline V gene are DFQATT and SNEGSKA (reference sequence).

This clonotype was picked up a small number of times. This chain uses TRBV24-1 with TRBJ2-3; 10 bases agree with TRBD2. The CDR3 loop spans 15 amino acids. Germline CDR1 is KGHDR and CDR2 is SFDVKD. The trim removed 3 bases at V and 6 bases at J, leaving 5 bases unmatched. CDR3 bases: TGTGCCACCAGTGATCCCCTAGCGGGGGCCGATACGCAGTATTTT. Translating gives CATSDPLAGADTQYF.

V usage is TRBV2 and J usage is TRBJ1-5; weak D call: TRBD1 (5 bases). Germline V gene sequence: CDR1 SNHLY, CDR2 FYNNEI. V lost 6 bases and J lost 0, with 9 bases in between. The CDR3 totals 14 residues. CDR3 nucleotides: TGTGCCAGCAGGCGGGACGTTAGCAATCAGCCCCAGCATTTT. It specifies CASRRDVSNQPQHF.

This clonotype was seen a few times. The genes are TRBV11-2 and TRBJ1-2; D not certain. Trimming shortened V by 1 base and J by 7 bases, and 10 bases separated the two germline ends. Germline lookup yields CDR1 SGHAT and CDR2 FQNNGV. This CDR3 is built from 13 residues. In DNA form, the CDR3 reads TGTGCCAGCAGCTTAGGGACCCACGGTGGCTACACCTTC. This encodes CASSLGTHGGYTF.

This clonotype was counted a few times. This chain connects TRBV5-1 to TRBJ2-2; D uncertain. Germline V lookup: CDR1 SGHRS, CDR2 YFSETQ. CDR3 length equals 13 residues. The germline V and J ends were trimmed by 2 bases and 4 bases, with 6 bases remaining between them. The CDR3 loop is CASSFASTGELFF. In DNA form, the CDR3 reads TGCGCCAGCAGCTTCGCGAGCACCGGGGAGCTGTTTTTT.

The V gene is TRBV5-5, the J gene TRBJ2-2; no reliable D call. This CDR3 is built from 13 residues. Trimming stripped 3 bases from V and 4 bases from J, with 7 bases between. Germline V gene data show CDR1 as SGHKS and CDR2 as YYEKEE (reference sequence). CDR3 sequence reads: CASSWGITGELFF. The CDR3 nucleotides read TGTGCCAGCAGCTGGGGAATCACCGGGGAGCTGTTTTTT.

This clonotype appeared a few times. CDR3 in DNA: TGCGCCAGCAGCCTCCGGCAGCTTTCACCCCTCCACTTT. This encodes CASSLRQLSPLHF. The chain links TRBV4-3 to TRBJ1-6; unclear D gene. This CDR3 comprises 13 residues. Germline V CDR1 and CDR2: LGHNA, YSLEER. Trimming took off 4 bases at V and 9 bases at J, with 10 bases between the two ends.

The V gene is TRBV12-3 or TRBV12-4, the J gene TRBJ2-7; 9 nucleotides match TRBD1. The J segment lost 4 bases and the V segment lost 6 bases, leaving 10 bases of the junction unmatched. The CDR3 runs 15 residues. In DNA form, the CDR3 reads TGTGCCAGCAGCCGCGACAGGGGGGCAATATACGAGCAGTACTTC. Its protein is CASSRDRGAIYEQYF.

This clonotype was recorded at least ten times. The rearrangement joins TRBV12-3 or TRBV12-4 to TRBJ2-5, with 8 bases aligning to TRBD2. V was clipped by 6 bases and J by 3 bases; unmatched bases: 9. CDR3 length: 15 residues. CDR3 DNA: TGTGCCAGCAGCCGATACGGGGGGGGCGAAGAGACCCAGTACTTC. It specifies CASSRYGGGEETQYF.

The gene calls are TRBV7-2 and TRBJ2-5; weak D call: TRBD1 (6 bases). This CDR3 region has 14 residues. Trimming pared 2 bases from V and 3 bases from J, leaving 10 bases between. The V gene's germline CDR1 is SGHTA and CDR2 FQGNSA. The CDR3 sequence: CASSLYRAKETQYF. CDR3 DNA: TGTGCCAGCAGCTTATACAGGGCCAAAGAGACCCAGTACTTC.

This clonotype was counted only a few times. The genes are TRBV11-2 and TRBJ2-7, with D unresolved. V lost 2 bases to trimming and J lost 7 bases, with 9 bases between them. The CDR3 is 12 amino acids. The germline gives CDR1 SGHAT, CDR2 FQNNGV. The CDR3 coding sequence is TGTGCCAGCAGCTTAAATGGGTGGGAGCAGTACTTC. The encoded protein is CASSLNGWEQYF.

The chain carries TRBV3-1 and TRBJ2-3; D not resolved. Trimming cost V 0 bases and J 5 bases, with 6 bases left between them. The CDR3 consists of 13 residues. CDR1 LGHDT and CDR2 YNNKEL come from the germline V gene (reference sequence). The CDR3 DNA reads TGTGCCAGCAGCCAAGAACGCGGAGATACGCAGTATTTT. Its protein is CASSQERGDTQYF.

This clonotype was counted only a few times. An end of the junction differs from the germline gene, which may be a read error. V gene TRBV20-1 combines with J gene TRBJ2-7; 10 bases match TRBD2. CDR1 and CDR2 from the germline V gene are DFQATT and SNEGSKA (reference sequence). The CDR3 spans 15 residues. As DNA, the CDR3 is TGCAGTGCTTTCAGATCTAGCGGGAGCTCCAACGAGCAGTACTTC. This sequence encodes CSAFRSSGSSNEQYF.

The V and J genes are TRBV7-9 and TRBJ1-4; D uncertain. The CDR3 length is 12 residues. V lost 5 bases and J lost 7, with 8 bases in between. Germline-derived CDR1 and CDR2 are SEHNR and FQNEAQ (reference sequence). CDR3 DNA sequence: TGTGCCAGCAGCAGCCAAAGTGAAAAACTGTTTTTT. This codes for CASSSQSEKLFF.

There are many counts of this clonotype. The chain recombines TRBV9 with TRBJ2-7, with 8 bases fitting TRBD1. Germline V lookup: CDR1 SGDLS, CDR2 YYNGEE. V lost 4 bases to trimming and J lost 3 bases; unmatched junction nucleotides: 6. The CDR3 totals 14 residues. The CDR3 nucleotides read TGTGCCAGCAGCCCGCGCGGACAGGGCTACGAGCAGTACTTC. This sequence encodes CASSPRGQGYEQYF.

This clonotype was detected only a few times. V gene TRBV20-1 combines with J gene TRBJ2-2; no clear D gene. Looked up from germline, CDR1 is DFQATT and CDR2 is SNEGSKA (reference sequence). The V end lost 4 bases, the J end lost 0 bases, and 9 bases lay between the germline ends. CDR3 length: 14 residues. The CDR3 coding sequence is TGCAGTGCTAAACGCCTCGCGAACACCGGGGAGCTGTTTTTT. It translates to CSAKRLANTGELFF.

This clonotype has a count of ten or more. The chain carries TRBV25-1 and TRBJ2-6, with a tentative D call TRBD1 (5 bases). The CDR3 consists of 15 residues. The V end was cut by 4 bases, the J end by 0 bases, with 7 bases between. Germline-derived CDR1 and CDR2 are MGHDK and SYGVNS. CDR3: CASSAQDSGANVLTF. DNA of the CDR3: TGTGCCAGCAGTGCACAGGACTCTGGGGCCAACGTCCTGACTTTC.

V usage is TRBV12-3 or TRBV12-4 and J usage is TRBJ2-5; 8 bases line up with TRBD1. Losses at the gene ends were 1 base for V and 3 bases for J; bases not matched to a gene: 4. This CDR3 region has 15 residues. In DNA, the CDR3 is TGTGCCAGCAGTTTAGGGACAGGGAGAGAAGAGACCCAGTACTTC. Protein: CASSLGTGREETQYF.

The table lists this clonotype with a few counts. The V and J genes are TRBV4-1 and TRBJ2-3; weak D call: TRBD2 (6 bases). CDR1 is MGHRA, CDR2 YSYEKL, per germline. The CDR3 sequence is 15 residues long. Trimming shortened V by 1 base and J by 3 bases, and 11 bases separated the two germline ends. CDR3 sequence (DNA): TGCGCCAGCAGCCAAGTTTCCGCGGGGACAGATACGCAGTATTTT. This encodes CASSQVSAGTDTQYF.

This clonotype came up a few times. The rearrangement links TRBV2 to TRBJ2-2, with D possibly being TRBD2 (6 bases). The CDR3 runs to 15 residues. The V gene's germline CDR1 is SNHLY and CDR2 FYNNEI. V lost 7 bases to trimming and J lost 3 bases, with 15 bases between them. The CDR3 here is CASTGGAGDTGELFF. The DNA of the CDR3 is TGTGCCAGCACTGGTGGAGCGGGTGACACCGGGGAGCTGTTTTTT.